This is a list of T cell receptor beta chains from one sample in a study of T cells after yellow fever vaccination. Via MiXCR, TCRdb re-called the 5' RACE reads, giving one row per CDR3 protein. The sample consists of roughly 500,000 distinct CDR3 sequences, roughly 21% of them appearing once. The sequencing used PBMCs, collected 15 days after the yellow fever booster vaccination. Source of these receptors: a man aged 25-40 years who received the YFV17D yellow fever vaccine. Both conserved end residues are part of each CDR3. A D gene is named only where the DNA matches it firmly. Some rows mark clone size as missing; the rest say once, few, many or name a class of expanded clone.

V: TRBV20-1
J: TRBJ2-1
size: NA
D: NA
DNA: TGCAGTGCTAGAGGGGCCAAAGGCGGAAGTGAGCAGTTCTTC
CDR3: CSARGAKGGSEQFF

V: TRBV29-1
J: TRBJ1-4
size: few
D: NA
DNA: TGCAGCGTTGTGCGAGCCGAAAAACTGTTTTTT
CDR3: CSVVRAEKLFF

V: TRBV30
J: TRBJ1-4
size: few
D: NA
DNA: TGTGCCTGGAGCCAATACTTGGGGTTTAGGGTCGATCCGGTTTTT
CDR3: CAWSQYLGFRVDPVF

V: TRBV7-2
J: TRBJ2-1
size: NA
D: TRBD2
DNA: TGTGCCAGCAGCTTAGTAAATAGTGGGACTAGCGGCAATGAGCAGTTCTTC
CDR3: CASSLVNSGTSGNEQFF

V: TRBV28
J: TRBJ1-4
size: NA
D: NA
DNA: TGTGCCAGCAGTACTCTACAGGTTAATGAAAAACTGTTTTTT
CDR3: CASSTLQVNEKLFF

V: TRBV11-2
J: TRBJ2-7
size: few
D: TRBD2
DNA: TGTGCCAGCAGCTTAGAAGGTTTGCTAGCGGGACCCTACGAGCAGTACTTC
CDR3: CASSLEGLLAGPYEQYF

V: TRBV4-1
J: TRBJ1-2
size: many
D: TRBD1
DNA: TGCGCCAGCAGCCAAGAAAGGGGGCTCGGTGGCTACACCTTC
CDR3: CASSQERGLGGYTF

V: TRBV4-3
J: TRBJ2-7
size: few
D: NA
DNA: TGCGCCAGCAGCCAAGATCTAATAGGAGGTCGGGACGAGCAGTACTTC
CDR3: CASSQDLIGGRDEQYF

V: TRBV20-1
J: TRBJ2-1
size: once
D: NA
DNA: TGCAGTGCCCAATTTGCTGAGCAGTTCTTC
CDR3: CSAQFAEQFF

V: TRBV7-2
J: TRBJ2-5
size: few
D: NA
DNA: TGTGCCAGCAGCCCCGGTTGGGGCCAAGAGACCCAGTACTTC
CDR3: CASSPGWGQETQYF

V: TRBV20-1
J: TRBJ1-1
size: few
D: TRBD1
DNA: TGCAGTGCTAGAATGACAGGGGTGAACACTGAAGCTTTCTTT
CDR3: CSARMTGVNTEAFF

V: TRBV7-9
J: TRBJ2-5
size: few
D: NA
DNA: TGTGCCATCCACCCCGAGTACTTC
CDR3: CAIHPEYF

V: TRBV7-2
J: TRBJ2-7
size: few
D: NA
DNA: TGTGCCAGCAGCCCCAGTGGTGGTGGCGGAGCCTACGAGCAGTACTTC
CDR3: CASSPSGGGGAYEQYF

V: TRBV29-1
J: TRBJ2-1
size: few
D: NA
DNA: TGCAGCGGGTCAGACTGGAAGGGGGCGGGGGAGCAGTTCTTC
CDR3: CSGSDWKGAGEQFF

V: TRBV20-1
J: TRBJ2-7
size: NA
D: NA
DNA: TGCAGTGCTAGAGGCGGGGACTCCTACGAGCAGTACTTC
CDR3: CSARGGDSYEQYF

V: TRBV5-1
J: TRBJ2-7
size: NA
D: NA
DNA: TGCGCCAGCAGCTTGGTTGTGGGGGCAACCTACGAGCAGTACTTC
CDR3: CASSLVVGATYEQYF

V: TRBV5-1
J: TRBJ2-3
size: few
D: NA
DNA: TGCGCCAGCAGCTTGCGGGGAAGGAGGACAGATACGCAGTATTTT
CDR3: CASSLRGRRTDTQYF

V: TRBV6-2/TRBV6-3
J: TRBJ2-3
size: NA
D: NA
DNA: TGTGCCAGCAGTTACGGACCCTTCACAGATACGCAGTATTTT
CDR3: CASSYGPFTDTQYF

V: TRBV6-1
J: TRBJ2-5
size: NA
D: NA
DNA: TGTGCCAGCAGCCGACCGGGGCCGGGTCGAGAGACCCAGTACTTC
CDR3: CASSRPGPGRETQYF

V: TRBV7-9
J: TRBJ2-2
size: few
D: NA
DNA: TGTGCCAGCAGCTCGGTGGACACCGGGGAGCTGTTTTTT
CDR3: CASSSVDTGELFF

V: TRBV29-1
J: TRBJ2-3
size: NA
D: TRBD1
DNA: TGCAGCGTTGAAGAGGACAGGGGGTTCACAGATACGCAGTATTTT
CDR3: CSVEEDRGFTDTQYF

V: TRBV5-1
J: TRBJ2-5
size: NA
D: NA
DNA: TGCGCCAGCAGCTTGGGAGAGGGGGACTCGTACCAAGAGACCCAGTACTTC
CDR3: CASSLGEGDSYQETQYF

V: TRBV5-1
J: TRBJ1-6
size: few
D: NA
DNA: TGCGCCAGCAACCTTTTAGAGGGGTCACCCCTCCACTTT
CDR3: CASNLLEGSPLHF

V: TRBV6-5
J: TRBJ2-7
size: NA
D: NA
DNA: TGTGCCAGCAGTTACTCGACAGCGACCTACGAGCAGTACTTC
CDR3: CASSYSTATYEQYF

V: TRBV12-3/TRBV12-4
J: TRBJ2-5
size: NA
D: TRBD1
DNA: TGTGCCAGCAGTTTAAGGGGGGGACAGGGGGGAGAGACCCAGTACTTC
CDR3: CASSLRGGQGGETQYF

V: TRBV4-3
J: TRBJ2-2
size: few
D: NA
DNA: TGCGCCAGCAGCCGGGAGCGTACCGGGGAGCTGTTTTTT
CDR3: CASSRERTGELFF

V: TRBV20-1
J: TRBJ1-1
size: NA
D: TRBD1
DNA: TGCAGTGCTCCGGGACAGAGTAACACTGAAGCTTTCTTT
CDR3: CSAPGQSNTEAFF

V: TRBV7-2
J: TRBJ2-5
size: NA
D: NA
DNA: TGTGCCAGCAGCTTACGGGGGATTGAAGAGACCCAGTACTTC
CDR3: CASSLRGIEETQYF

V: TRBV20-1
J: TRBJ1-5
size: NA
D: NA
DNA: TGCAGTGCTATAGCGGGCCCCGAGAAGGTTCAGCCCCAGCATTTT
CDR3: CSAIAGPEKVQPQHF

V: TRBV7-3
J: TRBJ2-1
size: few
D: TRBD2
DNA: TGTGCCAGCAGCTATAGCGGGGGGACTCAGTTCTTC
CDR3: CASSYSGGTQFF

V: TRBV11-2
J: TRBJ2-2
size: many
D: TRBD2
DNA: TGTGCCAGCAGCTTTACTAGCGGAAACACCGGGGAGCTGTTTTTT
CDR3: CASSFTSGNTGELFF

V: TRBV5-1
J: TRBJ2-5
size: NA
D: NA
DNA: TGCGCCAGCAGCCTGCAGACAAGCCAAGAGACCCAGTACTTC
CDR3: CASSLQTSQETQYF

V: TRBV5-5
J: TRBJ2-2
size: many
D: TRBD2
DNA: TGTGCCAGCAGCGGTAGAGGGGAGGGCACCGGGGAGCTGTTTTTT
CDR3: CASSGRGEGTGELFF

V: TRBV7-9
J: TRBJ2-1
size: few
D: NA
DNA: TGTGCCAGCAGCTTCGGGTCGCCACGTAATGAGCAGTTCTTC
CDR3: CASSFGSPRNEQFF

V: TRBV12-3/TRBV12-4
J: TRBJ2-1
size: NA
D: TRBD2
DNA: TGTGCCAGCAGTTCTGGCGGGAGGGTTAATGAGCAGTTCTTC
CDR3: CASSSGGRVNEQFF

V: TRBV6-1
J: TRBJ2-6
size: NA
D: TRBD2
DNA: TGTGCCAGCAGTACGACTAGCGGGAGGTCTGGGGCCAACGTCCTGACTTTC
CDR3: CASSTTSGRSGANVLTF